These 3 T cell receptor beta chains came from one sample sequenced in a study of blood T cells in healthy people across ages. Together with a sample-barcoded 5' primer, a J-beta primer mix was included in a second PCR lasting about 7 to 11 cycles. TCRdb re-called the 5' RACE reads with MiXCR, one entry per CDR3 protein. The data show around 990,000 distinct CDR3 sequences, approximately 25% seen once. This same sample was also taken into another study, of T cells of mothers and their children.

The sample comprised blood. The receptor set was obtained from a girl aged 2-10 years in good health.

In this sample, this clonotype turned up many times. This chain joins TRBV7-9 and TRBJ1-4; D perhaps matches TRBD1 (5 bases). Trimming cost V 3 bases and J 8 bases, with 16 bases left between them. The CDR3 sequence is 15 residues long. Germline CDR1 SEHNR, CDR2 FQNEAQ (reference sequence). CDR3 coding DNA: TGTGCCAGCAGCTTGATTTGGCAGGGCAGGGAAAAACTGTTTTTT. Translated: CASSLIWQGREKLFF.

This clonotype was counted a few times. The chain links TRBV28 to TRBJ2-7; tentative D call: TRBD2 (5 bases). Trimming left V 7 bases short and J 7 bases short, with 17 bases between. Per the germline V gene, CDR1 is MDHEN and CDR2 is SYDVKM. The CDR3 extends over 13 amino acids. The CDR3 region is CASTPTGFREQYF. In DNA form, the CDR3 reads TGTGCCAGCACCCCTACGGGGTTCAGGGAGCAGTACTTC.

V is TRBV29-1 and J is TRBJ1-1; no reliable D call. The CDR3 has 16 residues. Germline CDR1 is SQVTM and CDR2 is ANQGSEA. Deletions cut 1 base from V and 5 bases from J, with 20 bases between. CDR3 coding DNA: TGCAGCGTTGAAGGGGTGGTCAGACCGGCGGGGACTGAAGCTTTCTTT. Its translation: CSVEGVVRPAGTEAFF.